The 21 T cell receptor beta chains in this list originate from one sample, sequenced in a study of shared clonotypes between healthy human individuals (dated by TCRdb to about 2020). Library creation used the immunoSEQ multiplex PCR assay. TCRdb holds this immuneACCESS table with in-frame rearrangements only. Some clones are missing; in checked studies, unresolved V genes explain under half, and the rest has no known cause. Across this sample there are roughly 1.4 million clones, with approximately 98.5% seen only once. Jointly, the top ten make up about 0.4% of the sample. The sample consisted of naive CD4+ T cells sorted from blood. The cell subset or site tag for this specimen amounts to: CD45RA+ positively selected. The receptors come from a man aged 25 to 40 in good health.

The chain employs TRBV28 and TRBJ1-5, with D perhaps TRBD1 (5 bases). There are 18 residues in the CDR3. CDR1 and CDR2 from the germline V gene are MDHEN and SYDVKM. The V and J ends lost 7 bases and 0 bases respectively, with 22 bases between them. CDR3 nucleotide sequence: TGTGCCAGCATCGCCTCCGACAGAAGCACTTATAGCAATCAGCCCCAGCATTTT. Protein sequence: CASIASDRSTYSNQPQHF.

The J gene is TRBJ2-6, the V gene TRBV11-2; D could derive from TRBD1 or TRBD2 (6 bases each). This CDR3 region has 19 residues. CDR1 and CDR2 from the germline V gene are SGHAT and FQNNGV. Trimming cost V 1 base and J 2 bases, with 18 bases left between them. The CDR3 spells CASSLGRGRHRAGANVLTF. Written as DNA, the CDR3 is TGTGCCAGCAGCTTAGGACGGGGGAGGCACAGGGCTGGGGCCAACGTCCTGACTTTC.

The V gene is TRBV5-4, the J gene TRBJ1-2; D may be TRBD1 (6 bases). The V end lost 3 bases, the J end lost 2 bases, and 11 bases lay between the germline ends. Germline V lookup: CDR1 SGHNT, CDR2 YYREEE (reference sequence). The CDR3 is 14 residues long. The CDR3 region is CASSYTTGNYGYTF. DNA of the CDR3: TGTGCCAGCAGCTATACTACAGGGAACTATGGCTACACCTTC.

This clone showed up just once. This chain connects TRBV29-1 to TRBJ2-7; 8 bases align to TRBD1. Trimming cost V 5 bases and J 0 bases; bases outside gene matches: 12. This CDR3 comprises 16 residues. The germline V gene has CDR1 SQVTM and CDR2 ANQGSEA. CDR3 sequence: CSVPKQRQGSSYEQYF. CDR3 sequence (DNA): TGCAGCGTTCCCAAACAACGACAGGGGAGCTCCTACGAGCAGTACTTC.

The chain combines TRBV7-9 with TRBJ1-5; 11 nucleotides line up with TRBD1. Germline V gene sequence: CDR1 SEHNR, CDR2 FQNEAQ (reference sequence). V lost 3 bases, J lost 3 bases, and 4 bases stayed unmatched. The length of the CDR3 is 16 residues. CDR3 coding DNA: TGTGCCAGCAGCTTGGGGACAGGGGGGATCAATCAGCCCCAGCATTTT. Translated: CASSLGTGGINQPQHF.

This CDR3 is CASSGQLAKNIQYF. Here the CDR3 DNA reads TGTGCCAGCAGTGGACAGCTAGCCAAAAACATTCAGTACTTC. The rearrangement joins TRBV2 to TRBJ2-4; tentatively, D is TRBD1 (5 bases). CDR1 SNHLY and CDR2 FYNNEI come from the germline V gene. This CDR3 region has 14 residues. The V end lost 4 bases, the J end lost 0 bases, and 7 bases lay between the germline ends.

J is TRBJ1-2 and V is TRBV10-3; no definite D call. From germline, CDR1 is ENHRY and CDR2 SYGVKD. The V gene lost 4 bases and the J gene lost 8 bases, with 14 bases spanning the gap. This CDR3 spans 13 amino acids. The CDR3 region is CAISGERYGGYTF. The DNA for the CDR3 is TGTGCCATCAGTGGAGAACGATACGGGGGCTACACCTTC.

The rearrangement uses TRBV30 and TRBJ1-5; 10 nucleotides agree with TRBD1. V dropped 0 bases and J dropped 6; count of bases not matched to a gene: 2. The CDR3 covers 14 residues. In germline, CDR1 is GTSNPN, CDR2 SVGIG (reference sequence). CDR3 nucleotides: TGTGCCTGGAGTGTAGGGACAGGGGCTCAGCCCCAGCATTTT. This gives the protein CAWSVGTGAQPQHF.

This rearrangement joins TRBV18 to TRBJ1-5; TRBD1 aligns across 7 bases. Trimming took 5 bases from V and 11 from J; bases not matched to a gene: 9. Germline CDR1 KGHSH, CDR2 LQKENI. The CDR3 totals 13 residues. The CDR3 region is CASSTGQQGAQHF. The CDR3 bases are TGTGCCAGCTCAACGGGACAGCAAGGGGCCCAGCATTTT. The whole variable domain, filled in from reference TRBV18 and TRBJ1-5, reads NAGVMQNPRHLVRRRGQEARLRCSPMKGHSHVYWYRQLPEEGLKFMVYLQKENIIDESGMPKERFSAEFPKEGPSILRIQQVVRGDSAAYFCASSTGQQGAQHFGDGTRLSIL.

This chain uses TRBV28 with TRBJ2-7; D perhaps matches TRBD2 (7 bases). The CDR3 has 15 residues. Germline CDR1 reads MDHEN; CDR2 reads SYDVKM. The ends were cut back, 7 bases at V and 3 bases at J, with 19 bases in the middle. For the CDR3, the DNA is TGTGCCAGCACCTTCAGGGAGGGGGGTCGCTACGAGCAGTACTTC. It specifies CASTFREGGRYEQYF. The variable domain in full, completed from reference TRBV28 and TRBJ2-7, reads DVKVTQSSRYLVKRTGEKVFLECVQDMDHENMFWYRQDPGLGLRLIYFSYDVKMKEKGDIPEGYSVSREKKERFSLILESASTNQTSMYLCASTFREGGRYEQYFGPGTRLTVT.

This chain uses TRBV7-3 with TRBJ2-2; D unclear. Per the germline V gene, CDR1 is SGHTA and CDR2 is FQGTGA. The ends were cut back, 5 bases at V and 0 bases at J, with 16 bases in the middle. The CDR3 loop spans 17 amino acids. The CDR3 region is CASSANHRTSNTGELFF. Written as DNA, the CDR3 is TGTGCCAGCAGCGCGAATCACCGGACCTCGAACACCGGGGAGCTGTTTTTT.

This chain joins TRBV10-3 and TRBJ2-4; D call uncertain. Germline V CDR1 and CDR2: ENHRY, SYGVKD. This CDR3 has 16 amino acids. V lost 2 bases to trimming and J lost 3 bases, with 14 bases between them. This CDR3 is CAISELYTAGKNIQYF. CDR3 nucleotide sequence: TGTGCCATCAGTGAGCTTTACACAGCTGGCAAAAACATTCAGTACTTC.

CDR3 coding DNA: TGTGCCAGCTCGCCCATTTCCCTTACGGGGGAGCTGTTTTTT. Translating gives CASSPISLTGELFF. This chain joins TRBV18 and TRBJ2-2; D gene ambiguous. Germline V gene data show CDR1 as KGHSH and CDR2 as LQKENI. V lost 6 bases and J 8 bases, leaving 16 bases between the germline ends. CDR3 length equals 14 residues.

V and J are TRBV5-4 and TRBJ1-2, with D perhaps TRBD1 (6 bases). Germline CDR1 SGHNT, CDR2 YYREEE (reference sequence). The CDR3 spans 13 residues. Trimming cost V 5 bases and J 4 bases, with 12 bases left between them. The DNA for the CDR3 is TGTGCCAGCAGTCGGGACACCTCCTATGGCTACACCTTC. Its translation: CASSRDTSYGYTF.

This chain joins TRBV18 and TRBJ2-1, with D possibly matching TRBD2 (6 bases). The germline V and J ends were trimmed by 6 bases and 8 bases, with 11 bases remaining between them. The CDR3 runs to 12 residues. CDR1 is KGHSH, CDR2 LQKENI, per germline. The CDR3 protein is CASSTSAYEQFF. CDR3 bases: TGTGCCAGCTCGACTAGTGCCTATGAGCAGTTCTTC. Full variable domain (rest looked up from reference TRBV18 and TRBJ2-1): NAGVMQNPRHLVRRRGQEARLRCSPMKGHSHVYWYRQLPEEGLKFMVYLQKENIIDESGMPKERFSAEFPKEGPSILRIQQVVRGDSAAYFCASSTSAYEQFFGPGTRLTVL.

The DNA of the CDR3 is TGCGCCAGCAGCAGAACCGGGACGTTACCCACCTACGAGCAGTACTTC. Translation: CASSRTGTLPTYEQYF. The rearrangement joins TRBV5-1 to TRBJ2-7; D may correspond to TRBD1 or TRBD2 (5 bases each). CDR1 is SGHRS, CDR2 YFSETQ, per germline. V was trimmed by 4 bases and J by 2 bases, leaving 19 bases between them. The CDR3 consists of 16 residues.

The chain links TRBV5-1 to TRBJ2-2; the D is unclear. This CDR3 contains 14 residues. Trimming left V 3 bases short and J 2 bases short, with 8 bases between. Germline V lookup: CDR1 SGHRS, CDR2 YFSETQ. Written as DNA, the CDR3 is TGCGCCAGCAGCTGGGGAATCAACACCGGGGAGCTGTTTTTT. Translated, it gives CASSWGINTGELFF.

The J gene is TRBJ2-3, the V gene TRBV5-6; 7 nucleotides agree with TRBD1. V shed 3 bases and J 0 bases; nucleotides not matched to a gene: 1. Germline CDR1 is SGHDT and CDR2 is YYEEEE. This CDR3 has 14 residues. The CDR3 DNA is TGTGCCAGCAGCTCGACAGGGAGCACAGATACGCAGTATTTT. It codes for CASSSTGSTDTQYF.

CDR3 in amino acids: CASSIGNHNQPQHF. The CDR3 DNA reads TGTGCCAGTAGTATAGGAAACCACAATCAGCCCCAGCATTTT. The V call is TRBV19, the J call TRBJ1-5; no clear D gene. Germline values: CDR1 LNHDA, CDR2 SQIVND (reference sequence). Trimming left V 1 base short and J 3 bases short, with 7 bases between. The CDR3 is 14 amino acids.

This chain links TRBV28 with TRBJ2-7; D remains unclear. This CDR3 has 12 residues. Germline values: CDR1 MDHEN, CDR2 SYDVKM. Trimming removed 7 bases from V and 2 bases from J, with 9 bases in between. The CDR3 region is CASTFGAYEQYF. CDR3 coding DNA: TGTGCCAGCACTTTTGGCGCCTACGAGCAGTACTTC.

The rearrangement links TRBV11-2 to TRBJ2-5, with TRBD1 identical over 9 bases. CDR3 length: 17 amino acids. Germline V gene data show CDR1 as SGHAT and CDR2 as FQNNGV. Unmatched junction bases numbered 10, after V lost 0 bases and J lost 5 bases. The CDR3 DNA is TGTGCCAGCAGCTTAGACCCGGGACAGGGCTTGTCGGAGACCCAGTACTTC. This encodes CASSLDPGQGLSETQYF.